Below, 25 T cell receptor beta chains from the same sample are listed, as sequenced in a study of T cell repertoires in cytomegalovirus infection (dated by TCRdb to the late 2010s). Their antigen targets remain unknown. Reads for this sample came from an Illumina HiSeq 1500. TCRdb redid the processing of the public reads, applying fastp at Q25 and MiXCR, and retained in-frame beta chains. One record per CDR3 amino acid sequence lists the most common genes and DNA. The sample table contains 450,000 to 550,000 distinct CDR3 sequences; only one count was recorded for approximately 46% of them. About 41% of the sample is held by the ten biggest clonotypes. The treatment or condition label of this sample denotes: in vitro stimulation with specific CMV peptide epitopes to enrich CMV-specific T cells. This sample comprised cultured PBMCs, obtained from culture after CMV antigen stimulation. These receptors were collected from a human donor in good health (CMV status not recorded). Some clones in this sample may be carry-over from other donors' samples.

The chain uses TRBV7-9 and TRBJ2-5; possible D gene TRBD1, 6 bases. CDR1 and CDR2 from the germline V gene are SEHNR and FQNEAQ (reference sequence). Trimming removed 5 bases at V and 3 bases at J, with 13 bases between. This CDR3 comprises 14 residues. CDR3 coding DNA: TGTGCCAGCAGCCAGGACAGCCGTAAAGAGACCCAGTACTTC. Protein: CASSQDSRKETQYF.

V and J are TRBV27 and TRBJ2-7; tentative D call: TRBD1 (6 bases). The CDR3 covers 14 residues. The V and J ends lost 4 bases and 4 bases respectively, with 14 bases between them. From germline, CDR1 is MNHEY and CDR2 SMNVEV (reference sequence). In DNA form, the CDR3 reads TGTGCCAGCAGTTCATACAGGGCCGGGTACGAGCAGTACTTC. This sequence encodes CASSSYRAGYEQYF.

CDR3 bases: TGTGCCAGCAGCTTAGGCAGGGAGGATAGGGATTACAATGAGCAGTTCTTC. Translation gives CASSLGREDRDYNEQFF. The chain employs TRBV7-6 and TRBJ2-1; D may be TRBD2 (6 bases). The CDR3 extends over 17 amino acids. The V gene lost 1 base and the J gene lost 4 bases, with 17 bases spanning the gap. Germline V gives CDR1 SGHVS, CDR2 FNYEAQ.

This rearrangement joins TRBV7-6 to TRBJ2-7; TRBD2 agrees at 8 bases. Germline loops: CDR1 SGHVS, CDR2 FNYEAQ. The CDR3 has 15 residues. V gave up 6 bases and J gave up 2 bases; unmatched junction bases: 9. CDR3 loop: CASSPEAGAPYEQYF. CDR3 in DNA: TGTGCCAGCAGTCCCGAAGCGGGGGCACCCTACGAGCAGTACTTC.

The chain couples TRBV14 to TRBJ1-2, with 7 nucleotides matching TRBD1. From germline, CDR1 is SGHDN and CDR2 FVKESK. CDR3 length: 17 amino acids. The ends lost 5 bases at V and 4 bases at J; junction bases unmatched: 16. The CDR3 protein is CASSLPSVQGRIYGYTF. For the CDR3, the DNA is TGTGCCAGCAGCTTACCAAGTGTACAGGGGAGAATCTATGGCTACACCTTC.

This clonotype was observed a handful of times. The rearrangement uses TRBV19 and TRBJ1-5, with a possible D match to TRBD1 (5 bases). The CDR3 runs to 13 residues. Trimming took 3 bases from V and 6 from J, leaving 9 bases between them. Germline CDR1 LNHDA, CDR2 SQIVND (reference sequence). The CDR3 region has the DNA TGTGCCAGTAGTATGGGGACCGGTCAGCCCCAGCATTTT. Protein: CASSMGTGQPQHF.

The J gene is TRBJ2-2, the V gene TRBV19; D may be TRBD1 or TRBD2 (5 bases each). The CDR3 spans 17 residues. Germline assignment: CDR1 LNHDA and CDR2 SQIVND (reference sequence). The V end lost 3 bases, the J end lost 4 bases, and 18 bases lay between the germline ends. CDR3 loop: CASSISPGRRGTGELFF. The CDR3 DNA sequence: TGTGCCAGTAGTATTTCCCCAGGGCGTCGGGGCACCGGGGAGCTGTTTTTT.

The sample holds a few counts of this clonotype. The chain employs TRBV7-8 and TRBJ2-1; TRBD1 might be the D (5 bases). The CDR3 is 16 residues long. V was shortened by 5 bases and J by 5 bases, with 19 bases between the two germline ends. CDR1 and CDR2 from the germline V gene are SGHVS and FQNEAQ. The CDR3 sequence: CASSPQTVSPHNEQFF. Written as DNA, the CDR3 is TGTGCCAGCAGCCCCCAGACAGTAAGTCCCCACAATGAGCAGTTCTTC.

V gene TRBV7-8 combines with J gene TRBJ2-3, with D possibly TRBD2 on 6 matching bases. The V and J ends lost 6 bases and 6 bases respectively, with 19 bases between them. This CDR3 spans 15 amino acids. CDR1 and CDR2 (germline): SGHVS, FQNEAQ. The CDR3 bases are TGTGCCAGCAGACATAGACTAGGGGCCAGGGATACGCAGTATTTT. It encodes CASRHRLGARDTQYF.

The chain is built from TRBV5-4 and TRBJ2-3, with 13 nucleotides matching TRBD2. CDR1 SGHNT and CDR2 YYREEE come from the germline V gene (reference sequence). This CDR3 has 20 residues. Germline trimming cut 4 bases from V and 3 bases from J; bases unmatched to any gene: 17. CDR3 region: CASSPPHGTSGTEGTDTQYF. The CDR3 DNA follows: TGTGCCAGCAGCCCGCCGCACGGGACTAGCGGGACGGAAGGTACAGATACGCAGTATTTT.

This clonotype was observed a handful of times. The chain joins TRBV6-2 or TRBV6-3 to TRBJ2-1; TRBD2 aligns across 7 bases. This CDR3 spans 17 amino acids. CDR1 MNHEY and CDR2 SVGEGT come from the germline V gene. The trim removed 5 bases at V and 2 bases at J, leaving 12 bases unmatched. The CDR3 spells CASSDPRWRETYNEQFF. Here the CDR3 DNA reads TGTGCCAGCAGTGACCCACGGTGGCGGGAGACCTACAATGAGCAGTTCTTC.

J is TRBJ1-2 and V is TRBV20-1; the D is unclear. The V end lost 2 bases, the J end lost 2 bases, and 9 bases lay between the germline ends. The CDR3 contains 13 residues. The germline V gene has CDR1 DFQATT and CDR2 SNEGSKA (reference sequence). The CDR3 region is CSARRGPNYGYTF. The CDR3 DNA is TGCAGTGCTAGAAGAGGCCCGAACTATGGCTACACCTTC.

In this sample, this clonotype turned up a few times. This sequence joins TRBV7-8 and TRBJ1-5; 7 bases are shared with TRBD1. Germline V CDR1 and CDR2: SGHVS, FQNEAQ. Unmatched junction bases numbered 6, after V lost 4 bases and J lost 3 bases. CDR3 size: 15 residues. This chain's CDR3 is CASSSMTGINQPQHF. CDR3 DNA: TGTGCCAGCAGCTCTATGACAGGGATCAATCAGCCCCAGCATTTT. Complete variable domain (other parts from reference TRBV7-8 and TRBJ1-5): GAGVSQSPRYKVAKRGQDVALRCDPISGHVSLFWYQQALGQGPEFLTYFQNEAQLDKSGLPSDRFFAERPEGSVSTLKIQRTQQEDSAVYLCASSSMTGINQPQHFGDGTRLSIL.

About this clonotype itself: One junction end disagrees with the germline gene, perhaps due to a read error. The CDR3 nucleotides read TGTGCCAGCAGCTTAGCGGAGGGGAGCCTTATATTC. This sequence encodes CASSLAEGSLIF. The genes are TRBV7-6 and TRBJ1-2; perhaps TRBD1 as D (5 bases). From germline, CDR1 is SGHVS and CDR2 FNYEAQ. This CDR3 is built from 12 residues.

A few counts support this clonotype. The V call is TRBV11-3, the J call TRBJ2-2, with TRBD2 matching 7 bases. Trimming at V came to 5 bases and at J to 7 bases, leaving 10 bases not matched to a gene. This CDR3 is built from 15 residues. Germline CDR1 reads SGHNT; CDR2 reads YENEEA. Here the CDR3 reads CASSAGLVPGGELFF. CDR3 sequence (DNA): TGTGCCAGCAGCGCCGGACTAGTTCCTGGCGGGGAGCTGTTTTTT.

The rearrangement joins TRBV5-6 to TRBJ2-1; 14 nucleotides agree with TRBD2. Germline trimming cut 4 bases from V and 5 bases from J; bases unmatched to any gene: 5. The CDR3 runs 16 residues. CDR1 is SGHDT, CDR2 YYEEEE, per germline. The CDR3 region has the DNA TGTGCCAGCAGCGGGGGACTAGCGGGAGTTGACAATGAGCAGTTCTTC. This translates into CASSGGLAGVDNEQFF.

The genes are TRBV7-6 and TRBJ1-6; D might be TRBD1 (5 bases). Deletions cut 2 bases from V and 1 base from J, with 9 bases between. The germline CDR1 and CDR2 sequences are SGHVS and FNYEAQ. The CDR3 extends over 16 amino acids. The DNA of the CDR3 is TGTGCCAGCAGCTTACGGGGCCGGTCCTATAATTCACCCCTCCACTTT. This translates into CASSLRGRSYNSPLHF.

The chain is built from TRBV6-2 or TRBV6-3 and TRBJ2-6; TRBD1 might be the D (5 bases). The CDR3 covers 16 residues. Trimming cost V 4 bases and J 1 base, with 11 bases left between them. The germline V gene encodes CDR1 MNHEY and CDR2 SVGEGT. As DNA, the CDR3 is TGTGCCAGCAGTTCCTACCGACAGTCTGGGGCCAACGTCCTGACTTTC. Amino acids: CASSSYRQSGANVLTF.

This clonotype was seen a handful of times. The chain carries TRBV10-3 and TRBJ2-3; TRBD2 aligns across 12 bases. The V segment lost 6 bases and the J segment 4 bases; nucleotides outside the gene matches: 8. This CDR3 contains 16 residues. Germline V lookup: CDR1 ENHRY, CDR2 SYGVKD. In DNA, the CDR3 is TGTGCCATCAGGCCTAGCGGGGGGGCCGGGGCAGATACGCAGTATTTT. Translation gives CAIRPSGGAGADTQYF.

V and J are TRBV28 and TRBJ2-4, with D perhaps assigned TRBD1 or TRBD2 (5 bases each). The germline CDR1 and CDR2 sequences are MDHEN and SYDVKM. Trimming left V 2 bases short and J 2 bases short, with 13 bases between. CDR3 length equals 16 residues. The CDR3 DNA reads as TGTGCCAGCAGTTTACCCGGGGCAGGAACCAAAAACATTCAGTACTTC. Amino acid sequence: CASSLPGAGTKNIQYF.

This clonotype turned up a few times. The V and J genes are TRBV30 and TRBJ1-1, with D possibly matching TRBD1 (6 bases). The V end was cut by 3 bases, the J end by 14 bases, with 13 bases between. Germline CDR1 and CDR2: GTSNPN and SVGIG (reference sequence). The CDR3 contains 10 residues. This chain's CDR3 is CAWSQQGLFF. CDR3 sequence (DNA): TGTGCCTGGAGCCAACAGGGTTTATTCTTT.

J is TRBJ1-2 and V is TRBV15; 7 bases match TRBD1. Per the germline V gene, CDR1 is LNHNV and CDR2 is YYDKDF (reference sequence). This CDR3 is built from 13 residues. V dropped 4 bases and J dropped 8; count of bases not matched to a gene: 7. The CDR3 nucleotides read TGTGCCACCAGCATAAACAGGGGAGTCGGCTACACCTTC. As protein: CATSINRGVGYTF.

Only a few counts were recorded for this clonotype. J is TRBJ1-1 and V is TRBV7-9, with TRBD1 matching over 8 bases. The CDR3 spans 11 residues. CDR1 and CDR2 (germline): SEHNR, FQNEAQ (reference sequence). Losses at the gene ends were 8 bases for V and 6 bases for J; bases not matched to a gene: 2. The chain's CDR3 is CASGQGAEAFF. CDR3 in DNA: TGTGCCAGCGGACAGGGTGCTGAAGCTTTCTTT.

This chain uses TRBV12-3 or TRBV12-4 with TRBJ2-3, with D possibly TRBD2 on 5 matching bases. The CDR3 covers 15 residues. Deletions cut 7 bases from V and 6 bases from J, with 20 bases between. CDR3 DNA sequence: TGTGCCAGCACCGCAAAGGGAGCACGTGGGGATACGCAGTATTTT. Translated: CASTAKGARGDTQYF.

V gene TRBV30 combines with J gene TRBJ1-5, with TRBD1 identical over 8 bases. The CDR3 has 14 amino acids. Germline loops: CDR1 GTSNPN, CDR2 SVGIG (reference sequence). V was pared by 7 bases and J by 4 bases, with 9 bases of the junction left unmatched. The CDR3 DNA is TGTGCCTACACTCCGGGACAGGCTAATCAGCCCCAGCATTTT. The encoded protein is CAYTPGQANQPQHF.